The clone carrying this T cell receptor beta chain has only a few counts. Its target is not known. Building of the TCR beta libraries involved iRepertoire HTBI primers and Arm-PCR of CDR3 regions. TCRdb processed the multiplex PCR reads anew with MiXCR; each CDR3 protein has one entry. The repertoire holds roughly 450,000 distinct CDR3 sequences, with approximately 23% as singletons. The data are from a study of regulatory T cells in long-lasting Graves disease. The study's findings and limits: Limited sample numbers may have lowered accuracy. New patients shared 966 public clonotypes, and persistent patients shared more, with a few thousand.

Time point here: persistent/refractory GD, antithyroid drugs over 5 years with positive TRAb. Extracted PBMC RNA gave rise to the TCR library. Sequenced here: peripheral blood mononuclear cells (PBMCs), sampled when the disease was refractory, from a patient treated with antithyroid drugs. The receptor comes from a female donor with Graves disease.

The CDR3 sequence is CASTKPGTGRPYEQYF. CDR3 nucleotides: TGTGCCAGCACCAAACCGGGGACAGGGAGACCCTACGAGCAGTACTTC. The V call is TRBV7-9, the J call TRBJ2-7, with 9 nucleotides matching TRBD1. The CDR3 is made up of 16 amino acids. Per the germline V gene, CDR1 is SEHNR and CDR2 is FQNEAQ (reference sequence). The V and J ends lost 7 bases and 2 bases, in that order; junction bases with no gene match: 12.